Listed here are 2 T cell receptor beta chains from one sample, sequenced in a study of blood T cells in healthy people across ages (dated by TCRdb to about 2015). To prepare the library, 5' RACE was applied. Sequencer: Illumina HiSeq 2500. A second roughly 6 to 12 cycle PCR used a sample-barcoded 5' primer and a J-beta primer mix. The public reads were reanalyzed by TCRdb: fastp trimming at Q25, MiXCR alignment, in-frame beta chains only. Rows are unified per CDR3 protein, each entry keeping the most common DNA and genes. Recorded for this sample are about 1.8 million distinct CDR3 sequences; around half of them occurred a single time. The ten biggest clones cover less than 2.5% of the sample. Sequenced sample: blood. The receptors derive from a middle-aged woman in good health.

The CDR3 region is CASSLLGTRHEQYF. The CDR3, as DNA: TGTGCCAGCAGTTTACTTGGGACGAGGCACGAGCAGTACTTC. The V gene is TRBV28, the J gene TRBJ2-7; D possibly uses TRBD1 or TRBD2 (5 bases each). Germline values: CDR1 MDHEN, CDR2 SYDVKM. Trimming removed 2 bases from V and 5 bases from J, with 13 bases in between. CDR3 length: 14 amino acids.

This clonotype was counted between two and nine times. The rearrangement links TRBV12-3 or TRBV12-4 to TRBJ1-2; D perhaps matches TRBD1 (5 bases). The CDR3 runs 11 residues. Trimming took off 8 bases at V and 5 bases at J, with 9 bases between the two ends. This chain's CDR3 is CASGDPYGYTF. The CDR3 DNA reads as TGTGCCAGCGGGGACCCTTATGGCTACACCTTC.